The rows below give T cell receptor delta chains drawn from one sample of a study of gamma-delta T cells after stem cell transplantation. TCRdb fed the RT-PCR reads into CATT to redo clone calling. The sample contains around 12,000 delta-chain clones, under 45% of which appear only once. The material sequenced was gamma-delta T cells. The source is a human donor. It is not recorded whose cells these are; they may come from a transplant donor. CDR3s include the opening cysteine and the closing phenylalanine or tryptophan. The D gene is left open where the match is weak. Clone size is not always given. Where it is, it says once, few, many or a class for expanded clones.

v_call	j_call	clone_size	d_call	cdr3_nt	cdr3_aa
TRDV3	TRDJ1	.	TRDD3	TGTGCCTTTAGCTGGCTGGGGGATATAAAGCGCACCGATAAACTCATCTTT	CAFSWLGDIKRTDKLIF
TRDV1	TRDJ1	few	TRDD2	TGTGCTCTTGGGGAACTCGGACCCTTCCTACGCCATCCTTCTATTCCTGGGGGGTCCTTTGAGGATAAACTCATCTTT	CALGELGPFLRHPSIPGGSFEDKLIF
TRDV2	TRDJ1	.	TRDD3	TGTGCCTGTGACCCAGCCTGGGGGATAGGGGGCACCGATAAACTCATCTTT	CACDPAWGIGGTDKLIF
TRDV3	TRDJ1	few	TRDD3	TGTGCCTTCCCCGACTACGGGGGATCATCCTACACCGATAAACTCATCTTT	CAFPDYGGSSYTDKLIF
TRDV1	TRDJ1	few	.	TGTGCTCTTGGAGAACCTCTCCTACAGTTAACGTACCGCCATTGGACCGATAAACTCATCTTT	CALGEPLLQLTYRHWTDKLIF
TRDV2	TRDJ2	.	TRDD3	TGTGCCTGTGACACGGGACTGGGGGATACCCCATTGACAGCACAACTCTTCTTT	CACDTGLGDTPLTAQLFF
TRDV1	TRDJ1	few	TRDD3	TGTGCTCTTGGGGAACTAGTAACGGGATACCCCTGCATCACCGATAAACTCATCTTT	CALGELVTGYPCITDKLIF
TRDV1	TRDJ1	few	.	TGTGCTCTTGTCCTGGGTCTACCGCCCTCGGGGGAACCGTACACCGATAAACTCATCTTC	CALVLGLPPSGEPYTDKLIF
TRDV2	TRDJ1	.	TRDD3	TGTGCCTGTGACACCGTTTGTACTGGGGGATACCGTCAGTACACCGATGAACTCATCTTT	CACDTVCTGGYRQYTDELIF
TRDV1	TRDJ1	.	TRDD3	TGTGCTCTTGGGCCCATGAACGTTGGAAGGCCAGCTTCCTGCCTACTGGGGGGCTACACCGATAAACTCATCTTT	CALGPMNVGRPASCLLGGYTDKLIF
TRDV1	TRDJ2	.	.	TGTGCTTTTGGGGAAATGGCCAGAGACAGCCACTGGGAGATTTCTTTGACAGCGAAACTCTTCTTT	CAFGEMARDSHWEISLTAKLFF
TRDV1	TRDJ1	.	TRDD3	TGTGCTCTTGGGGCGAAAACCCTTACTGGGGGATACGCAGTTGGGTCCACCGATAAACTCATCTTT	CALGAKTLTGGYAVGSTDKLIF
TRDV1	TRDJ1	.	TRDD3	TGTGCTCTTGGGGAACTCCCACTCTTCCTTACTGGGGGACCCGATACCGATAAACTCATCTTT	CALGELPLFLTGGPDTDKLIF
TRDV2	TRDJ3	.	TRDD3	TGTGCCTGTGATCTATTACTGGGGGACTCCTGGGACATCCGACAGATGTTTTTC	CACDLLLGDSWDIRQMFF
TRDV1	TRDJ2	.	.	TGTGCTAGTGGGGAACGACCGCCCCCCAGGGCAAAACTCTTCTTT	CASGERPPPRAKLFF
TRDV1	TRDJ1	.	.	TGTGCTCTTGGGTATATGACACCTTCCGCCAAAGGTCCCGATAAACTCATCTTT	CALGYMTPSAKGPDKLIF
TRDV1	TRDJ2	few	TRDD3	TGTGCTCTTGGGGATACTCGCCTTCCTGACGAGGGGGTGACTGGGGGATTCCCTCACCTTGAACTCTTCTTT	CALGDTRLPDEGVTGGFPHLELFF
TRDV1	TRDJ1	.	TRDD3	TGTGCTCTTGGGGAACTAGCCCGTACCTGGGGGAAAAATAAACTCATCTTT	CALGELARTWGKNKLIF
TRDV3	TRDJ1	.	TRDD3	TGTGCCTGGTGGGGGACGGACGATAAACTCATCTTT	CAWWGTDDKLIF
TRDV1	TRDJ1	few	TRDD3	TGTGCTCTTGGGGGAACAAAGGGAAGCCTCTCCCCGACGGGGGATACGCAGGGCACCGATAAACTCATCTTT	CALGGTKGSLSPTGDTQGTDKLIF
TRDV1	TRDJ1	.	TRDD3	TGTGCTCTTGGGGAACTAGTATGGTCAACTGGGGGATCCAGGCGACTGTACACCGATAAACTCATCTTT	CALGELVWSTGGSRRLYTDKLIF
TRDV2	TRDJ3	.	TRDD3	TGTGCCTGTGACACGAGGGGGATACAGGCCTGGGACACCCGACAGATGTTTTTC	CACDTRGIQAWDTRQMFF
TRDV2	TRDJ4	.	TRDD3	TGTGCCTGTGACTACTGGGGGATAACCAGACCCCTGATCTTT	CACDYWGITRPLIF
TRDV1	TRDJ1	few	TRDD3	TGTGCTCTTGGGGGTACGGACTACTGGGGGATCCCCCCCGATAAACTCATCTTT	CALGGTDYWGIPPDKLIF
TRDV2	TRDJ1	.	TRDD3	TGTGCCTGTGACACCGGTGAGGGGATACGCAAGTACACCGATAGACTCATCTTT	CACDTGEGIRKYTDRLIF
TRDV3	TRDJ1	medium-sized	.	TGTGCCTTTTTGTACACCGATAAACTCATCTTT	CAFLYTDKLIF
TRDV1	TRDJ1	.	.	TGTGCTCTTGGGGAACTGGGACCTACCCCGTACTGGGCCACCGATAAACTCATCTTT	CALGELGPTPYWATDKLIF
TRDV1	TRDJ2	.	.	TGTGCTATTGGGGAAAGAAGTTGGCCCCCGGATCTATTGACAGCACAACTCTTCTTT	CAIGERSWPPDLLTAQLFF
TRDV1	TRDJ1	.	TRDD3	TGTGCTCTTGGGGGATTTCCTGGGGGATACTGTGTTAAACTCATCTTT	CALGGFPGGYCVKLIF
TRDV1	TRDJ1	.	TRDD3	TGTGCTCTTGGGGAAGGCCGTACTGGGGGATACTTGTGGCCCTACACCGATAAACTCATCTTT	CALGEGRTGGYLWPYTDKLIF
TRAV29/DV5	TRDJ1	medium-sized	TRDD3	TGTGCAGCAACAGTACTGGGGGGCACCGATAAACTCATCTTT	CAATVLGGTDKLIF
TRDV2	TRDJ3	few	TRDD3	TGTGCCTGTGACACTGGGGGATACTACGGCGCCCGACAGATGTTTTTC	CACDTGGYYGARQMFF
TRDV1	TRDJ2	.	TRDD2	TGTGCTCTTGGGGTCCTTCCTATAACATCTGGGTGTCCCACTTTGACAGCACAGCTCTTCTTT	CALGVLPITSGCPTLTAQLFF
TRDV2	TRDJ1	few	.	TGTGCCTGTGACACCGGGGGGCCCCTCACCGATAAACTCATCTTT	CACDTGGPLTDKLIF
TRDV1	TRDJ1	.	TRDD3	TGTGCTCTTGGGGAGGCTACGCTAGGGTACTGGGGGCCCTGGGGGTACACCGATAAACTCATCTTT	CALGEATLGYWGPWGYTDKLIF
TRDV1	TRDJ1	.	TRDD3	TGTGCTCTTGGGGAATCGGGGACTGGGGACCTCATCTTT	CALGESGTGDLIF
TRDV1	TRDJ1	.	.	TGTGCTCGTGGGAGCTCCCCGAAGTGGGGGGTCACCGATAAACTCATCTTT	CARGSSPKWGVTDKLIF
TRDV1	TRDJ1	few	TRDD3	TGTGCTCTTGGGGAAAAAGTCCCTCCGAAAGGGCTCCGAGTACTGGGGGTACGTTACCTGTACACCGATAAACTCATCTTT	CALGEKVPPKGLRVLGVRYLYTDKLIF
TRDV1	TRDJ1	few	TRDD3	TGTGCTCTTGGGGAACTCCATCCTACTCGGGGGATACTCAATAAACTCATCTTT	CALGELHPTRGILNKLIF
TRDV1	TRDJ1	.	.	TGTGCTCTTGGAGCGCACGAAAAAGTCGCCGATAAACTCATCTTT	CALGAHEKVADKLIF
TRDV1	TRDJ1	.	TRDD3	TGTGCTGCCACTGGGGGATCCTCGGGCGCTAAACTCATCTTT	CAATGGSSGAKLIF
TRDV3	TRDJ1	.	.	TGTGCCTTTCGACCCCTGATGACCCCCTCTCCTACGAGGGATTCGAGTGTAAAACTCATCTTT	CAFRPLMTPSPTRDSSVKLIF
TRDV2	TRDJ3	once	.	TGTGCCTGTGACACCTCCGGTTGGTGGGCCGAGCCCGACTCCTGGGACACCCGACCGATGTTTTTC	CACDTSGWWAEPDSWDTRPMFF
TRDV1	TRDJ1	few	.	TGTGCTCTTGGAGAATGTAATACCGATAAACTCATCTTT	CALGECNTDKLIF
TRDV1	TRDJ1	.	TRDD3	TGTGCGCTCCTGGGGGGCTACACCGATAAACTCATCTTT	CALLGGYTDKLIF
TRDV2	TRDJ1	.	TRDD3	TGTGCCTGTGACCCCGTGGGGGACTGGCAGTACACCGATAAACTCATCTTT	CACDPVGDWQYTDKLIF
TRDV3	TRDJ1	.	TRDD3	TGTGCCTTTAAATCGAGACGTTGGGGGATGTTTAGGGGTTACACCGATAAACTCATCTTT	CAFKSRRWGMFRGYTDKLIF
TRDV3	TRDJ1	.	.	TGTGCCTTTTGTTCCGCCTTGACGGATACCGATAAACTCATCTTT	CAFCSALTDTDKLIF